The 10 T cell receptor beta chains below come from one sample, sequenced in a study of T-cell reconstitution after alpha-beta-depleted transplantation in children. Unique molecular identifiers were incorporated into the prepared TCRbeta library. One entry per CDR3 protein results from TCRdb running MiXCR on the PCR reads. The table lists fewer than 350,000 distinct CDR3 sequences, approximately 10% of them singletons, with 23% in the top ten. The sample here was peripheral blood, taken 180 days after TCRalphabeta/CD19-depleted stem cell transplant. These receptors were collected from a male patient between 2 and 15 years old who had a stem cell transplant for chronic granulomatous disease, so the T cells may come from the graft donor.

Many counts were recorded for this clonotype. The gene calls are TRBV29-1 and TRBJ1-5; a weak D match, TRBD1 (6 bases). Germline V gene lookup returns CDR1 SQVTM and CDR2 ANQGSEA. V lost 3 bases to trimming and J lost 0 bases, with 9 bases between them. The CDR3 totals 14 residues. CDR3 DNA: TGCAGCGTTGACGGGACACTTAGCAATCAGCCCCAGCATTTT. Its translation: CSVDGTLSNQPQHF.

This clonotype was seen many times. V and J are TRBV15 and TRBJ2-3; 10 nucleotides line up with TRBD2. This CDR3 region has 17 residues. Losses at the gene ends were 0 bases for V and 0 bases for J; bases not matched to a gene: 3. Germline CDR1 LNHNV, CDR2 YYDKDF (reference sequence). The CDR3 protein is CATSRDELAGSTDTQYF. CDR3 in DNA: TGTGCCACCAGCAGAGATGAACTAGCGGGAAGCACAGATACGCAGTATTTT.

This clonotype showed up many times. J is TRBJ2-5 and V is TRBV5-1; the match to TRBD1 covers 7 bases. CDR1 is SGHRS and CDR2 is YFSETQ in the germline V gene. V was clipped by 4 bases and J by 2 bases; unmatched bases: 5. CDR3 length equals 14 residues. In nucleotides, the CDR3 is TGCGCCAGCAGCACTGACAGGGCACAAGAGACCCAGTACTTC. Amino acids: CASSTDRAQETQYF.

This clonotype was recorded at least ten times. The rearrangement uses TRBV12-3 or TRBV12-4 and TRBJ1-1; tentative D call: TRBD1 (6 bases). V was shortened by 7 bases and J by 4 bases, with 13 bases between the two germline ends. The CDR3 runs 13 residues. The CDR3: CASILRGSTEAFF. In nucleotides, the CDR3 is TGTGCCAGCATCCTCAGGGGTAGCACTGAAGCTTTCTTT.

This clonotype appeared many times. DNA for the CDR3: TGCAGCGCCCAAGGTCCCTCCTACGAGCAGTACTTC. It is translated as CSAQGPSYEQYF. The chain uses TRBV29-1 and TRBJ2-7; D is unclear. V gave up 7 bases and J gave up 0 bases, with 10 bases separating them. The CDR3 length is 12 residues. Germline assignment: CDR1 SQVTM and CDR2 ANQGSEA.

Details on this clonotype: A much larger clone is a single base away; this may be a read error. The chain links TRBV12-3 or TRBV12-4 to TRBJ2-3; D is possibly TRBD2 (6 bases). The CDR3 contains 13 residues. V was cut by 7 bases and J by 3 bases, with 11 bases left in between. CDR3 region: CASILTRTDTQYF. In DNA, the CDR3 is TGTGCCAGCATCTTGACTAGAACAGATACGCAGTATTTT.

At least ten counts were recorded for this clonotype. The V call is TRBV24-1, the J call TRBJ1-2, with TRBD1 matching over 8 bases. The CDR3 consists of 15 residues. The V gene end was trimmed by 4 bases and the J gene end by 4 bases; junction bases not matched to a gene: 7. Germline-derived CDR1 and CDR2 are KGHDR and SFDVKD. CDR3 DNA: TGTGCCACCAGTGAGTCCAGGGGGCGCGGCTATGGCTACACCTTC. This translates into CATSESRGRGYGYTF.

This clonotype was seen many times. The CDR3 region is CASSMDSNTAIYGYTF. The CDR3 bases are TGCGCCAGCAGCATGGACAGCAACACAGCGATCTATGGCTACACCTTC. The V call is TRBV5-1, the J call TRBJ1-2, with D possibly being TRBD1 (6 bases). The CDR3 is 16 residues long. The V and J ends lost 4 bases and 4 bases respectively, with 20 bases between them. Germline assignment: CDR1 SGHRS and CDR2 YFSETQ. The whole variable domain, filled in from reference TRBV5-1 and TRBJ1-2, reads KAGVTQTPRYLIKTRGQQVTLSCSPISGHRSVSWYQQTPGQGLQFLFEYFSETQRNKGNFPGRFSGRQFSNSRSEMNVSTLELGDSALYLCASSMDSNTAIYGYTFGSGTRLTVV.

This clonotype was counted at least ten times. The chain employs TRBV12-3 or TRBV12-4 and TRBJ2-2; 11 bases are a match to TRBD2. The CDR3 extends over 15 amino acids. Unmatched junction bases numbered 3, after V lost 3 bases and J lost 6 bases. CDR3 loop: CASSFLAGGAGELFF. CDR3 DNA sequence: TGTGCCAGCAGTTTTTTAGCGGGAGGGGCCGGGGAGCTGTTTTTT.

This clonotype was detected ten times or more. The chain carries TRBV7-9 and TRBJ2-3, with no clear D. Trimming took 5 bases from V and 4 from J, leaving 4 bases between them. The CDR3 loop spans 11 amino acids. The germline gives CDR1 SEHNR, CDR2 FQNEAQ (reference sequence). The DNA for the CDR3 is TGTGCCAGCAGCATTGCAGATACGCAGTATTTT. Translated: CASSIADTQYF.